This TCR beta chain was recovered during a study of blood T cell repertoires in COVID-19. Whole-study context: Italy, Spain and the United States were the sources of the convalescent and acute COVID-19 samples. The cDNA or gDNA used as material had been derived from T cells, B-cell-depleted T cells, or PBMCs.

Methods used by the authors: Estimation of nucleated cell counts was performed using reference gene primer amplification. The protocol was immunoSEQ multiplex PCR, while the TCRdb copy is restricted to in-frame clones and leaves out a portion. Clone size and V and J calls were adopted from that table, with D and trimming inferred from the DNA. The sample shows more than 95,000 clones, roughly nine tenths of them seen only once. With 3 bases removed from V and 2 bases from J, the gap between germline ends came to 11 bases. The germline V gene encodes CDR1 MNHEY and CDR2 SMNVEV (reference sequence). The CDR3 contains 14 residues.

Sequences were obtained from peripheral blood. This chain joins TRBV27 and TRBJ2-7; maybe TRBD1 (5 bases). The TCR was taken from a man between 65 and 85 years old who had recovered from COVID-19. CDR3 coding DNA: TGTGCCAGCAGTTTGAAGGGGTTGGCCTACGAGCAGTACTTC. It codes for CASSLKGLAYEQYF.